Listed below are T cell receptor beta chains from one sample, sequenced in a study of blood T cell repertoires in COVID-19. The data were produced by immunoSEQ multiplex PCR, yet TCRdb's version contains in-frame clones alone and is incomplete. The data show approximately 290,000 clones, roughly 91% seen once. What was sequenced was peripheral blood. The source of these receptors is a young man with acute or convalescent COVID-19. The CDR3 runs from the conserved cysteine through the conserved F or W. D genes are given only for firm matches. Only some rows state a clone size, as once, few, many or a class for expanded clones.

TRBV11-3	TRBD1	.	TRBJ1-1	CASSSRDSEAFF	TGTGCCAGCAGCAGCCGGGACAGTGAAGCTTTCTTT
TRBV30	.	.	TRBJ1-4	CAWALREKLFF	TGTGCCTGGGCCCTTCGGGAAAAACTGTTTTTT
TRBV28	.	.	TRBJ2-3	CASSFGESTDTQYF	TGTGCCAGCAGTTTCGGTGAAAGCACAGATACGCAGTATTTT
TRBV6-1	TRBD1	.	TRBJ2-7	CASSEAGQFNSYEQYF	TGTGCCAGCAGTGAAGCGGGACAGTTCAATTCCTACGAGCAGTACTTC
TRBV6-5	.	few	TRBJ2-7	CASSYSAPGILYEQYF	TGTGCCAGCAGTTACTCTGCCCCGGGGATCCTCTACGAGCAGTACTTC
TRBV25-1	.	.	TRBJ2-3	CASSAVRASPYDTQYF	TGTGCCAGCAGTGCGGTCCGAGCGAGCCCCTATGATACGCAGTATTTT
TRBV28	TRBD2	.	TRBJ2-1	CASSARVRGGKISYNEQFF	TGTGCCAGCAGTGCGCGAGTGCGGGGGGGAAAAATTTCCTACAATGAGCAGTTCTTC
TRBV7-6	.	.	TRBJ1-1	CASSLAKGGEAFF	TGTGCCAGCAGCTTAGCGAAGGGGGGGGAAGCTTTCTTT
TRBV6-6	.	.	TRBJ1-1	CASRQENTEAFF	TGTGCCAGCAGACAGGAGAACACTGAAGCTTTCTTT
TRBV9	.	.	TRBJ1-2	CASSPREEGFYGYTF	TGTGCCAGCAGCCCACGGGAGGAGGGTTTCTATGGCTACACCTTC
TRBV7-9	TRBD2	.	TRBJ2-1	CASSVWTSGRHEQFF	TGTGCCAGCAGCGTCTGGACTAGCGGGAGGCATGAGCAGTTCTTC
TRBV18	.	few	TRBJ2-1	CASSPSMVREQFF	TGTGCCAGCTCACCCTCCATGGTCAGGGAGCAGTTCTTC
TRBV5-6	.	once	TRBJ2-2	CASSSDRNRAGELFF	TGTGCCAGCAGCTCGGACAGAAACAGGGCCGGGGAGCTGTTTTTT
TRBV5-4	TRBD1	.	TRBJ1-1	CASSGGQMNTEAFF	TGTGCCAGCAGCGGGGGACAGATGAACACTGAAGCTTTCTTT
TRBV14	.	once	TRBJ2-5	CASSPNPETQYF	TGTGCCAGCAGCCCAAATCCAGAGACCCAGTACTTC
TRBV29-1	TRBD1	.	TRBJ1-2	CSVHRGGYGYTF	TGCAGCGTTCACAGGGGGGGCTATGGCTACACCTTC
TRBV28	TRBD1	few	TRBJ1-6	CASSLYPGQGHSPLHF	TGTGCCAGCAGTTTATACCCCGGACAGGGCCATTCACCCCTCCACTTT
TRBV11-2	.	.	TRBJ2-1	CASSPLGRVGNEQFF	TGTGCCAGCAGCCCCCTGGGGCGAGTGGGCAATGAGCAGTTCTTC
TRBV19	.	.	TRBJ2-5	CASSMPGTRSQETQYF	TGTGCCAGTAGTATGCCGGGGACACGTTCGCAAGAGACCCAGTACTTC
TRBV18	TRBD1	.	TRBJ1-2	CASSPTQSDRGYGYTF	TGTGCCAGCTCACCCACACAGTCCGACAGGGGCTATGGCTACACCTTC
TRBV28	.	.	TRBJ1-2	CASSLGRRYGYTF	TGTGCCAGCAGTTTGGGGCGGAGATATGGCTACACCTTC
TRBV30	.	.	TRBJ1-1	CAWSVIAGNTEAFF	TGTGCCTGGAGTGTAATAGCAGGGAATACTGAAGCTTTCTTT
TRBV2	.	once	TRBJ1-6	CASLIYYNSPLHF	TGTGCCAGCCTTATATACTATAATTCACCCCTCCACTTT
TRBV27	.	.	TRBJ1-1	CASSAGLTNTEAFF	TGTGCCAGCAGCGCGGGACTGACGAACACTGAAGCTTTCTTT
TRBV2	.	.	TRBJ1-1	CASRGDSTEAFF	TGTGCCAGCAGAGGAGACAGCACTGAAGCTTTCTTT
TRBV24-1	.	.	TRBJ2-1	CATSDLGGGSRDEQFF	TGTGCCACCAGTGATTTGGGCGGAGGGAGTAGGGATGAGCAGTTCTTC
TRBV7-6	TRBD1	once	TRBJ1-2	CASSRGTGGYGYTF	TGTGCCAGCAGTCGCGGGACAGGGGGCTATGGCTACACCTTC
TRBV28	TRBD1	few	TRBJ1-6	CASRRTGESSPLHF	TGTGCCAGCAGGCGCACAGGGGAGAGTTCACCCCTCCACTTT
TRBV27	TRBD2	.	TRBJ2-7	CASSLRSAGETYEQYF	TGTGCCAGCAGTTTACGATCGGCGGGAGAGACCTACGAGCAGTACTTC
TRBV28	.	.	TRBJ1-2	CASSLRGSHGYTF	TGTGCCAGCAGTTTGCGAGGGTCACATGGCTACACCTTC